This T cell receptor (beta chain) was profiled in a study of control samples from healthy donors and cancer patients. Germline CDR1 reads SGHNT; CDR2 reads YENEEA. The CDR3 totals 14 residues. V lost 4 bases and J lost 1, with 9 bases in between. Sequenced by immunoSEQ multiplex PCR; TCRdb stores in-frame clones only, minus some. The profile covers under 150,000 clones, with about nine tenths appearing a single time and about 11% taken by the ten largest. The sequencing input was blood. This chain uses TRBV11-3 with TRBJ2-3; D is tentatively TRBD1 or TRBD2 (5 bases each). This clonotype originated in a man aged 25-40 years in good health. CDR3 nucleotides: TGTGCCAGCAGCTGGGGGTGGGGCACAGATACGCAGTATTTT. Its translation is CASSWGWGTDTQYF.